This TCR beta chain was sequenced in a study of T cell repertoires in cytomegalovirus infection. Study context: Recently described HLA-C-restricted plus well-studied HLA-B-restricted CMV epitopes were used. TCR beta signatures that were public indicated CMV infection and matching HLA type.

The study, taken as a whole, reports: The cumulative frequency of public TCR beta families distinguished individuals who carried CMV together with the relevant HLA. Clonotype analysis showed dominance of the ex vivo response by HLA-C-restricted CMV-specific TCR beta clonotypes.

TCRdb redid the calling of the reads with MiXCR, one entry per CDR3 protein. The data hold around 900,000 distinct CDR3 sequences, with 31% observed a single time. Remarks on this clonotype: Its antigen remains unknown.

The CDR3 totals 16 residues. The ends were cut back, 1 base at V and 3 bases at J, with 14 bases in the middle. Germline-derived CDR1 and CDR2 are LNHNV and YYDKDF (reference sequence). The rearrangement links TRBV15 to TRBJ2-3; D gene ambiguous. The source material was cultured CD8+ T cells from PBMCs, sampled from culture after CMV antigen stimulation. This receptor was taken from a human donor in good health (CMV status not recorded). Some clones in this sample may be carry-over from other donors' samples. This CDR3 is CATSRARQPGTDTQYF. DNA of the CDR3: TGTGCCACCAGCAGAGCTAGACAACCAGGAACAGATACGCAGTATTTT.